Listed below are T cell receptor beta chains from one sample, sequenced in a study of T cells in Graves' hyperthyroidism and ophthalmopathy. MiXCR was run by TCRdb on the multiplex PCR reads, yielding one entry per CDR3 protein. The table has under 450,000 distinct CDR3 sequences, about 18% seen once. Sequencing was done on a sample of blood. These receptors originate from a woman aged 25 to 39 with Graves' hyperthyroidism that later progressed to Graves' ophthalmopathy. The CDR3 runs from the conserved cysteine through the conserved F or W. Fields, in order: J gene, clone size, V gene, D gene, CDR3 protein, CDR3 DNA. The D gene is left open where the match is weak. Some rows mark clone size as missing; the rest say once, few, many or name a class of expanded clone.

TRBJ1-4 | . | TRBV7-9 | TRBD1 | CASSLVGQTEKLFF | TGTGCCAGCAGCTTAGTGGGACAGACAGAAAAACTGTTTTTT
TRBJ2-4 | many | TRBV2 | . | CASSESLLENIQYF | TGTGCCAGCAGTGAATCCCTCCTCGAAAACATTCAGTACTTC
TRBJ1-5 | many | TRBV15 | . | CATSRDSGTNQPQHF | TGTGCCACCAGCAGAGATTCGGGGACAAACCAGCCCCAGCATTTT
TRBJ1-2 | . | TRBV7-9 | . | CASSLGTRVWSDYGYTF | TGTGCCAGCAGCTTAGGAACACGGGTTTGGTCAGACTATGGCTACACCTTC
TRBJ2-1 | . | TRBV2 | . | CASSDRPQTNEQFF | TGTGCCAGCAGTGATAGGCCACAGACTAATGAGCAGTTCTTC
TRBJ2-1 | many | TRBV2 | TRBD1 | CAMTGDSPLSHNEQFF | TGTGCCATGACAGGGGATAGCCCCTTGTCCCACAATGAGCAGTTCTTC
TRBJ2-3 | . | TRBV12-3/TRBV12-4 | . | CASSRTSKGNTQYF | TGTGCCAGCAGCCGGACATCCAAGGGAAATACGCAGTATTTT
TRBJ2-1 | . | TRBV12-3/TRBV12-4 | . | CASNLGGVTRYNEQFF | TGTGCCAGCAACCTCGGGGGAGTGACTAGATACAATGAGCAGTTCTTC
TRBJ2-3 | . | TRBV19 | TRBD2 | CASSMTSGSADTQYF | TGTGCCAGTAGTATGACTAGCGGGAGTGCAGATACGCAGTATTTT
TRBJ2-3 | many | TRBV5-1 | . | CASSAGSRTDTQYF | TGCGCCAGCAGCGCAGGATCTCGCACAGATACGCAGTATTTT
TRBJ2-5 | many | TRBV7-7 | TRBD1 | CASSLGTGGQETQYF | TGTGCTAGCAGCTTAGGGACAGGGGGCCAAGAGACCCAGTACTTC
TRBJ2-5 | few | TRBV20-1 | TRBD2 | CSARGLAGTQTQYF | TGCAGTGCTAGAGGCCTAGCGGGAACTCAGACCCAGTACTTC
TRBJ2-1 | many | TRBV6-1 | . | CASSGAGAEIYNEQFF | TGTGCCAGCAGTGGCGCCGGGGCCGAAATCTACAATGAGCAGTTCTTC
TRBJ2-2 | many | TRBV6-5 | TRBD1 | CASSYGTGYTGELFF | TGTGCCAGCAGTTACGGGACAGGGTATACCGGGGAGCTGTTTTTT
TRBJ2-5 | many | TRBV7-8 | . | CASSLSTRGETQYF | TGTGCCAGCAGCCTGTCGACTAGAGGAGAGACCCAGTACTTC
TRBJ1-2 | many | TRBV11-2 | TRBD1 | CASSSTGTDYGYTF | TGTGCCAGCAGCTCGACCGGGACAGACTATGGCTACACCTTC
TRBJ2-2 | few | TRBV7-2 | . | CASSPNFLENTGELFF | TGTGCCAGCAGCCCGAACTTTCTAGAGAACACCGGGGAGCTGTTTTTT
TRBJ1-1 | many | TRBV13 | . | CASSQTGYPSRNTEAFF | TGTGCCAGCAGCCAAACAGGCTACCCGTCCCGCAACACTGAAGCTTTCTTT
TRBJ2-2 | many | TRBV7-9 | . | CASIRPNTGELFF | TGTGCCAGCATCCGCCCGAACACCGGGGAGCTGTTTTTT
TRBJ1-2 | many | TRBV6-1 | TRBD1 | CASRYIGQDSDGYTF | TGTGCCAGCAGGTATATCGGACAGGACTCTGATGGCTACACCTTC
TRBJ2-7 | many | TRBV7-8 | . | CASSLATGRSYEQYF | TGTGCCAGCAGCTTAGCGACAGGGAGGTCCTACGAGCAGTACTTC
TRBJ2-5 | many | TRBV11-2 | TRBD2 | CASSVPSGGWSETQYF | TGTGCCAGCAGCGTTCCCTCGGGAGGATGGTCAGAGACCCAGTACTTC
TRBJ1-1 | many | TRBV5-1 | . | CASSEQDTGNTEAFF | TGCGCCAGCAGCGAACAAGACACGGGGAACACTGAAGCTTTCTTT
TRBJ2-1 | once | TRBV20-1 | TRBD2 | CSARWTSGRINEQFF | TGCAGTGCTAGATGGACTAGCGGGCGAATCAATGAGCAGTTCTTC
TRBJ1-4 | many | TRBV9 | . | CASSGVRGDEKLFF | TGTGCCAGCAGCGGGGTGAGGGGGGATGAAAAACTGTTTTTT
TRBJ1-3 | . | TRBV4-2 | . | CASSQDKASSGNTIYF | TGTGCCAGCAGCCAAGATAAGGCAAGCTCTGGAAACACCATATATTTT
TRBJ2-1 | many | TRBV7-2 | TRBD2 | CASSLVGTSVNNEQFF | TGTGCCAGCAGCTTAGTAGGGACTAGCGTAAACAATGAGCAGTTCTTC
TRBJ1-5 | few | TRBV27 | . | CASRPGGASNQPQHF | TGTGCCAGTCGCCCGGGGGGGGCGAGCAATCAGCCCCAGCATTTT
TRBJ2-1 | many | TRBV12-3/TRBV12-4 | . | CASRINNEQFF | TGTGCCAGCAGAATAAACAATGAGCAGTTCTTC
TRBJ1-2 | . | TRBV5-5 | . | CASSFQQPMGYGYTF | TGTGCCAGCAGCTTTCAACAGCCTATGGGCTATGGCTACACCTTC
TRBJ2-7 | many | TRBV12-3/TRBV12-4 | . | CASSFRQRAQGEQYF | TGTGCCAGCAGTTTTAGACAGAGAGCCCAGGGCGAGCAGTACTTC
TRBJ1-4 | . | TRBV28 | TRBD1 | CASRPGTGFNEKLFF | TGTGCCAGCAGGCCAGGGACAGGGTTTAACGAAAAACTGTTTTTT
TRBJ2-7 | . | TRBV28 | TRBD1 | CASSPPGQGAPSSYEQYF | TGTGCCAGCAGCCCGCCGGGACAGGGGGCTCCCAGCTCCTACGAGCAGTACTTC
TRBJ2-3 | many | TRBV11-2 | TRBD2 | CASSRGTSGRESDTQYF | TGTGCCAGCAGCCGCGGGACTAGCGGACGGGAGTCAGATACGCAGTATTTT
TRBJ2-7 | many | TRBV5-1 | TRBD2 | CASSPGGLEQYF | TGCGCCAGCAGCCCGGGGGGGCTCGAGCAGTACTTC
TRBJ1-1 | few | TRBV12-3/TRBV12-4 | TRBD1 | CASSLQGQGTEAFF | TGTGCCAGCAGTTTACAGGGACAGGGTACTGAAGCTTTCTTT
TRBJ1-1 | many | TRBV29-1 | TRBD1 | CSVASTGLNTEAFF | TGCAGCGTTGCCTCGACAGGGCTTAACACTGAAGCTTTCTTT
TRBJ1-6 | many | TRBV3-1 | . | CASSRGTRASPLHF | TGTGCCAGCAGCCGAGGGACGCGAGCATCACCCCTCCACTTT
TRBJ2-1 | . | TRBV11-3 | TRBD2 | CASGESGKVYNEQFF | TGTGCCAGCGGAGAAAGCGGGAAGGTCTACAATGAGCAGTTCTTC
TRBJ2-5 | once | TRBV7-2 | TRBD2 | CASSLTGLAREETQYF | TGTGCCAGCAGCTTAACGGGACTAGCGAGGGAAGAGACCCAGTACTTC